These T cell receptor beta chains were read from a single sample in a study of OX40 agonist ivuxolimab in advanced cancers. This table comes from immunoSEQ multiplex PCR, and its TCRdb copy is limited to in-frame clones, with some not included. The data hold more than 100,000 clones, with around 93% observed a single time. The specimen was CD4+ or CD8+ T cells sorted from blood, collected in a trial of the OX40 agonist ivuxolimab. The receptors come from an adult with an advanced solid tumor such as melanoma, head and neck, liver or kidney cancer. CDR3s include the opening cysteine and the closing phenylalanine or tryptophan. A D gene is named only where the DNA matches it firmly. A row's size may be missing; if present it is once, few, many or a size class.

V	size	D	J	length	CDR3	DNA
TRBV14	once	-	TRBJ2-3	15	CASSLSLPGTDTQYF	TGTGCCAGCAGCCTCTCCCTCCCGGGAACAGATACGCAGTATTTT
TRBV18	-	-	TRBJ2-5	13	CASSPPGKETQYF	TGTGCCAGCTCACCACCAGGGAAGGAGACCCAGTACTTC
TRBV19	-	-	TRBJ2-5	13	CASSIDQGETQYF	TGTGCCAGTAGTATAGATCAAGGGGAGACCCAGTACTTC
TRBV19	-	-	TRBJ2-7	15	CASSIGKSAAVEQYF	TGTGCCAGTAGTATTGGAAAATCTGCGGCGGTTGAGCAGTACTTC
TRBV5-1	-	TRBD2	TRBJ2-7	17	CASSVGLAGASSYEQYF	TGCGCCAGCAGCGTCGGACTAGCGGGGGCTTCCTCCTACGAGCAGTACTTC
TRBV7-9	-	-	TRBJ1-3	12	CASSKLGNTIYF	TGTGCCAGCAGCAAACTTGGAAACACCATATATTTT
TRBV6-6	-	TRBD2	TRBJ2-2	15	CASSILGGTGGELFF	TGTGCCAGCAGCATACTCGGGGGGACGGGCGGGGAGCTGTTTTTT
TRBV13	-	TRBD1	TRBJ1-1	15	CASSPRTGGNTEAFF	TGTGCCAGCAGCCCACGAACAGGGGGGAACACTGAAGCTTTCTTT
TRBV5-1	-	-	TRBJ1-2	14	CASSLEDSIDGYTF	TGCGCCAGCAGCTTGGAGGACAGCATTGATGGCTACACCTTC
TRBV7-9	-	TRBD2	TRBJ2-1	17	CASSSPGLAGRYNEQFF	TGTGCCAGCAGCTCCCCGGGACTAGCGGGACGGTACAATGAGCAGTTCTTC
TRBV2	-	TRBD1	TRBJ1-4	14	CASRIQGNNEKLFF	TGTGCCAGCAGAATACAGGGGAATAATGAAAAACTGTTTTTT
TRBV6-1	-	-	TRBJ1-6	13	CASSDTGGSPLHF	TGTGCCAGCAGTGATACAGGCGGATCACCCCTCCACTTT
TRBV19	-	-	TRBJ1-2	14	CASSIGEGNYGYTF	TGTGCCAGTAGTATAGGAGAGGGGAACTATGGCTACACCTTC
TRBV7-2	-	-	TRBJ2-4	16	CASSLATGLAKNIQYF	TGTGCCAGCAGCTTAGCAACAGGGTTAGCCAAAAACATTCAGTACTTC
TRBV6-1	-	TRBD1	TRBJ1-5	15	CASSWDRGRGQPQHF	TGTGCCAGCAGTTGGGACAGGGGGCGCGGGCAGCCCCAGCATTTT
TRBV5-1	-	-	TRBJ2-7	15	CASSLTEKGSYEQYF	TGCGCCAGCAGCCTTACAGAGAAGGGGAGCTACGAGCAGTACTTC
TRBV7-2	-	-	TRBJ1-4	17	CASSLKPHGATNEKLFF	TGTGCCAGCAGCTTAAAACCTCATGGGGCAACTAATGAAAAACTGTTTTTT
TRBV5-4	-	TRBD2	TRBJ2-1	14	CASSWGGRDNEQFF	TGTGCCAGCAGCTGGGGGGGGAGGGACAATGAGCAGTTCTTC
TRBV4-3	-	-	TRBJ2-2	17	CASSQDIRLPNTGELFF	TGCGCCAGCAGCCAAGATATTAGGCTACCAAACACCGGGGAGCTGTTTTTT
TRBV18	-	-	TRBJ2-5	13	CASSPNSGETQYF	TGTGCCAGCTCACCTAACTCCGGTGAGACCCAGTACTTC
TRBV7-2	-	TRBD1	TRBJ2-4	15	CASSYHRGTKNIQYF	TGTGCCAGCAGTTACCACAGGGGCACCAAAAACATTCAGTACTTC
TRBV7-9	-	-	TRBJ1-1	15	CASSSGRQQNTEAFF	TGTGCCAGCAGCTCAGGGAGACAGCAGAACACTGAAGCTTTCTTT
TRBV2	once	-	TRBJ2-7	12	CASGRESNEQYF	TGTGCCAGCGGACGGGAGAGTAACGAGCAGTACTTC
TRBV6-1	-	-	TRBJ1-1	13	CASSEAGRTEAFF	TGTGCCAGCAGTGAAGCTGGGCGTACTGAAGCTTTCTTT
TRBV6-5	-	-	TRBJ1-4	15	CASRRTQGSDEKLFF	TGTGCCAGCAGACGAACACAGGGCTCCGATGAAAAACTGTTTTTT
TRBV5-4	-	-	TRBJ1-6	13	CASREFLDSPLHF	TGTGCCAGCAGAGAGTTTTTAGATTCACCCCTCCACTTT
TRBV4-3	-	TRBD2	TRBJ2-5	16	CASSQMGLAGGETQYF	TGCGCCAGCAGCCAGATGGGACTAGCGGGCGGGGAGACCCAGTACTTC
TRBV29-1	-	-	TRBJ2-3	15	CSANPPQKNTDTQYF	TGCAGCGCCAACCCACCACAGAAAAACACAGATACGCAGTATTTT
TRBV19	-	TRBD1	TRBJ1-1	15	CASSIGPGQGTEAFF	TGTGCCAGTAGTATAGGTCCGGGACAGGGTACTGAAGCTTTCTTT
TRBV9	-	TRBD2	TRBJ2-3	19	CASSTAGTSLHLSTDTQYF	TGTGCCAGCAGCACCGCCGGGACTAGCCTACACCTTAGCACAGATACGCAGTATTTT
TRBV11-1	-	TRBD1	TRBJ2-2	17	CASSSGTGGLNTGELFF	TGTGCCAGCAGCTCCGGGACAGGGGGTTTGAACACCGGGGAGCTGTTTTTT
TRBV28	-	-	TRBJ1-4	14	CASSRGGAREKLFF	TGTGCCAGCAGCCGAGGGGGGGCGAGAGAAAAACTGTTTTTT
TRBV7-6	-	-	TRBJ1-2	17	CASSLGLQGRANYGYTF	TGTGCCAGCAGCTTAGGATTACAGGGCCGAGCTAACTATGGCTACACCTTC
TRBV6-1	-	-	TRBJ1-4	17	CASSEARSGAENEKLFF	TGTGCCAGCAGTGAAGCACGGTCGGGGGCCGAAAATGAAAAACTGTTTTTT
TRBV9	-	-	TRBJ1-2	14	CASSVTPTNYGYTF	TGTGCCAGCAGCGTAACCCCAACTAACTATGGCTACACCTTC
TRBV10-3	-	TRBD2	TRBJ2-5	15	CAIMAGRREGETQYF	TGTGCCATCATGGCGGGTCGGCGGGAGGGGGAGACCCAGTACTTC
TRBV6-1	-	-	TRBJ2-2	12	CASSEISGELFF	TGTGCCAGCAGTGAAATCTCCGGGGAGCTGTTTTTT
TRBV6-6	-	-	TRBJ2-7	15	CASSRGTSIHAEQYF	TGTGCCAGCAGTCGTGGGACCTCAATTCATGCCGAGCAGTACTTC
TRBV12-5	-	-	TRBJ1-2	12	CASGPDNYGYTF	TGTGCTAGTGGCCCAGATAACTATGGCTACACCTTC
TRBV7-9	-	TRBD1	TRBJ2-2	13	CARTGGASGELFF	TGTGCCAGGACAGGGGGCGCGTCGGGGGAGCTGTTTTTT
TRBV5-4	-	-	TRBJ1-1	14	CASSLWGADTEAFF	TGTGCCAGCAGCTTGTGGGGGGCCGACACTGAAGCTTTCTTT
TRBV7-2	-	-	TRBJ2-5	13	CASSPPGVETQYF	TGTGCCAGCAGCCCCCCGGGGGTGGAGACCCAGTACTTC
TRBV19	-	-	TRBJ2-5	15	CASSILSGAQETQYF	TGTGCCAGTAGTATACTTTCCGGGGCGCAAGAGACCCAGTACTTC
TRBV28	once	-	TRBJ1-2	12	CAIGNPNYGYTF	TGTGCCATCGGAAATCCGAACTATGGCTACACCTTC
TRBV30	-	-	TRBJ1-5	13	CASQGGYNQPQHF	TGTGCCTCCCAGGGAGGGTACAATCAGCCCCAGCATTTT
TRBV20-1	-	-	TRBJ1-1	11	CSARGGEGAFF	TGCAGTGCTAGGGGGGGAGAAGGAGCTTTCTTT
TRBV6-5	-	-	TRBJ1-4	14	CASSPDRLREKLFF	TGTGCCAGCAGCCCCGACAGGCTGCGGGAAAAACTGTTTTTT
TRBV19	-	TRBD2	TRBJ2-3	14	CASSTRGRVDTQYF	TGTGCCAGTAGTACCCGGGGGAGGGTAGATACGCAGTATTTT
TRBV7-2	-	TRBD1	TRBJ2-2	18	CASSFSPGQVQNTGELFF	TGTGCCAGCAGCTTTTCACCGGGACAGGTACAGAACACCGGGGAGCTGTTTTTT
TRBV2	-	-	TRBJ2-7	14	CASSPTWTAHEQYF	TGTGCCAGCAGCCCGACCTGGACAGCCCACGAGCAGTACTTC
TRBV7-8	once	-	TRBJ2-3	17	CASSYQTGRLAADTQYF	TGTGCCAGCAGCTATCAGACAGGAAGGTTAGCCGCAGATACGCAGTATTTT
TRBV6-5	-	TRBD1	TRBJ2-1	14	CASSSGTVYNEQFF	TGTGCCAGCAGTTCTGGGACAGTGTACAATGAGCAGTTCTTC
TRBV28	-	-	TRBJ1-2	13	CASTRQASGGYTF	TGTGCCAGCACCCGACAGGCGTCCGGTGGCTACACCTTC
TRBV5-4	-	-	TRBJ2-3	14	CASSLRVGADTQYF	TGTGCCAGCAGCCTCAGGGTTGGGGCGGATACGCAGTATTTT
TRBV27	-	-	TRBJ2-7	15	CASSARALASYEQYF	TGTGCCAGCAGCGCCCGAGCGCTCGCCTCCTACGAGCAGTACTTC